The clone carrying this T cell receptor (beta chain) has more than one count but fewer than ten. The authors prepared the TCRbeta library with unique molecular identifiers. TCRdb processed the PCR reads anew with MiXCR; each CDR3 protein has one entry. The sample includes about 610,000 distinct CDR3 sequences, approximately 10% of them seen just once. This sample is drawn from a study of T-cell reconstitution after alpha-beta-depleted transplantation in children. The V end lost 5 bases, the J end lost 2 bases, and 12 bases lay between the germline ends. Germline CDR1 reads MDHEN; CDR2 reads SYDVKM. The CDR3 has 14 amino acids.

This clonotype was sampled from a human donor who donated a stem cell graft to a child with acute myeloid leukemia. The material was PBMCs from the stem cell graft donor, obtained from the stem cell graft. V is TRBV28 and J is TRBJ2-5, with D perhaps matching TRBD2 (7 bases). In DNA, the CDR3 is TGTGCCAGCAGTCGGGGGGCAGGACAAGAGACCCAGTACTTC. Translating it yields CASSRGAGQETQYF.